These 7 T cell receptor beta chains originate from one sample sequenced in a study of somatic mutations in cytotoxic T cells in rheumatoid arthritis. The repertoire was sequenced with immunoSEQ multiplex PCR; TCRdb's copy has only in-frame clones and lacks some. The sample contains about 16,000 clones, roughly 80% of which appear only once. The sample comprised CD8+ T cells sorted from blood. The receptors stem from an adult with rheumatoid arthritis.

This clone was detected only a few times. The V and J genes are TRBV10-1 and TRBJ2-7; 7 bases map to TRBD1. The germline V gene encodes CDR1 WNHNN and CDR2 SYGVQD (reference sequence). Unmatched junction bases numbered 9, after V lost 0 bases and J lost 4 bases. The CDR3 extends over 16 amino acids. CDR3 bases: TGCGCCAGCAGTGAGTCTAGGGGGCCACCACCATACGAGCAGTACTTC. Translated: CASSESRGPPPYEQYF.

The chain combines TRBV25-1 with TRBJ2-2; no firm D call. Germline-derived CDR1 and CDR2 are MGHDK and SYGVNS. The CDR3 loop spans 15 amino acids. V dropped 4 bases and J dropped 6 bases, with 15 bases sitting between them. The CDR3 sequence is CASSGPELVPGELFF. The CDR3 nucleotides read TGTGCCAGCAGTGGACCCGAACTTGTTCCCGGGGAGCTGTTTTTT.

The chain employs TRBV10-2 and TRBJ2-1; 11 bases are a match to TRBD2. The CDR3 is 15 residues long. From germline, CDR1 is WSHSY and CDR2 SAAADI. V shed 4 bases, J shed 6 bases, and the junction held 5 bases outside the gene matches. CDR3 in DNA: TGCGCCAGCAGTGGTAGCGGGGGGGCCCTCAATGAGCAGTTCTTC. Residues: CASSGSGGALNEQFF.

V and J are TRBV11-2 and TRBJ2-3, with 9 bases lining up with TRBD1. J lost 4 bases, V lost 5 bases, and 7 bases had no gene match. This CDR3 is 15 amino acids long. From germline, CDR1 is SGHAT and CDR2 FQNNGV. This CDR3 reads CASSNRDRGADTQYF. The CDR3 nucleotides are TGTGCCAGCAGCAACCGAGACAGGGGGGCAGATACGCAGTATTTT.

V and J are TRBV15 and TRBJ1-4; D unresolved. Looked up from germline, CDR1 is LNHNV and CDR2 is YYDKDF (reference sequence). The CDR3 is made up of 15 amino acids. Trimming took off 5 bases at V and 7 bases at J, with 17 bases between the two ends. The CDR3 nucleotides are TGTGCCACCAGCCCAAGTGTGCGGGGTGGTGAAAAACTGTTTTTT. It specifies CATSPSVRGGEKLFF.

V usage is TRBV6-1 and J usage is TRBJ2-3; TRBD2 matches 7 bases. The trim removed 10 bases at V and 1 base at J, leaving 5 bases unmatched. The CDR3 sequence is 13 residues long. The germline gives CDR1 MNHNS, CDR2 SASEGT. CDR3 in amino acids: CATSAGGTDTQYF. The CDR3 coding sequence is TGTGCCACCTCGGCGGGGGGCACAGATACGCAGTATTTT.

The chain links TRBV15 to TRBJ1-1, with D possibly matching TRBD1 (5 bases). V lost 0 bases, J lost 3 bases, and 20 bases lay in between. The germline CDR1 and CDR2 sequences are LNHNV and YYDKDF (reference sequence). This CDR3 has 18 residues. CDR3 protein: CATSRDRVTAGLYTEAFF. The CDR3 DNA reads as TGTGCCACCAGCAGAGATCGGGTCACGGCAGGGCTCTACACTGAAGCTTTCTTT.